This T cell receptor (beta chain) was sequenced for a study of blood T cell repertoires in COVID-19 (dated by TCRdb to about 2020). Background on the whole study: Collaborator samples came from the United States, Italy and Spain and covered acute and convalescent phases of COVID-19. Deeply sampled blood TCRbeta repertoires from subjects exposed to, actively infected with, or recovered from COVID-19 were included in the dataset. Where available, HLA class I and class II types were taken from metadata supplied by the sample provider and were not determined by assay-based typing. The sample metadata nearly always contained a de-identified subject ID, COVID-19 status, age in years and sex. The repertoires were released in a freely available public database meant as a resource for research on the immune response to SARS-CoV-2. Samples came from the ongoing ImmuneRACE study (first 160 participants) plus 1,254 subjects from 6 global collaborators. The material from the prospective study consisted of cDNA or gDNA derived from T cells, B-cell-depleted T cells, or PBMCs.

About this clone: The target of this receptor is not known. No qualities accompany the bases; no much larger clone lies one base away.

Whole blood was collected in K2EDTA tubes by collaborating institutions according to the institutions' own protocols. For TCRbeta analysis, collaborator samples were shipped as frozen whole blood, as isolated PBMCs, or as DNA extracted from either sample type. Study-level results and caveats: How much clinical and demographic metadata was included differed by source and by participant, and the metadata was provided uncurated.

TCRbeta CDR3 regions were amplified from genomic DNA by means of the immunoSEQ Assay, a bias-controlled multiplex PCR. As for how the authors treated the data: The number of nucleated cells in each sample was estimated by amplification of reference gene primers within the assay. Sequence reads were collapsed and filtered to measure the absolute abundance of every unique TCRbeta CDR3 rearrangement. Productive Simpson clonality was computed per sample as the square root of Simpson's diversity index over productive rearrangements. Sourced from immuneACCESS, this table was stored by TCRdb with only in-frame sequences that have V and J called. A share of the clones is absent; for the studies checked, an unresolved V gene accounts for under half, and the remainder has no known explanation. From that table come the V and J calls and clone size; the DNA was used to work out D and trimming. Recorded for this sample are over 65,000 clones; roughly 82% of them occurred a single time. The ten biggest clones cover 15% to 20% of the sample.

The origin of this receptor is an elderly man with active COVID-19. The source material was peripheral blood.

The CDR3 has the sequence CASRYTPNRDFGSNYGYTF. The DNA is TGTGCCAGCAGATACACCCCTAACAGGGATTTCGGTAGTAACTATGGCTACACCTTC. This sequence uses TRBV27 and TRBJ1-2; the best D guess is TRBD1, with 6 bases matching. The CDR3 holds 19 amino acids from the cysteine to the phenylalanine. The read is trimmed to its CDR3 DNA, 57 bases read in frame from base 1. In the germline V gene (reference sequence), CDR1 corresponds to MNHEY and CDR2 to SMNVEV. V is shortened by 6 bases, J by 1 base, and the region joining them spans 27 bases.